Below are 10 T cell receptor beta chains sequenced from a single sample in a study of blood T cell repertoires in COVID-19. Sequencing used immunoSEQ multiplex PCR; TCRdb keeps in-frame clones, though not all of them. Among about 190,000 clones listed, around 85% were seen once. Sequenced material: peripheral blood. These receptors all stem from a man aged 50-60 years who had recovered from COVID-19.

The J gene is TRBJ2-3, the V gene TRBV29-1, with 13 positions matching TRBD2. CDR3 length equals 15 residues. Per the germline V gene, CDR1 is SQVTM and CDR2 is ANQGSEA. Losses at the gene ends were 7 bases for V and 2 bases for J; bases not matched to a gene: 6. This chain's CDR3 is CSALGLAGYTDTQYF. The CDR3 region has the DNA TGCAGCGCTCTGGGACTAGCGGGATACACAGATACGCAGTATTTT.

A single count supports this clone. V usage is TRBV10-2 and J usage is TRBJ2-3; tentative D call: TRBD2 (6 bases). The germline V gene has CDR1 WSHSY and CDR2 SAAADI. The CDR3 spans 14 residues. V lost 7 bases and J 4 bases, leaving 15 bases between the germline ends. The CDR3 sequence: CASTPFKRADTQYF. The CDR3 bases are TGCGCCAGCACCCCCTTCAAGCGGGCAGATACGCAGTATTTT.

CDR3 loop: CASSLGGGTGDYEQYF. DNA for the CDR3: TGTGCCAGCAGCTTAGGTGGAGGGACAGGGGACTACGAGCAGTACTTC. The V call is TRBV7-8, the J call TRBJ2-7; 10 bases are shared with TRBD1. There are 16 residues in the CDR3. Germline V gene data show CDR1 as SGHVS and CDR2 as FQNEAQ. V lost 1 base to trimming and J lost 3 bases; unmatched junction nucleotides: 6.

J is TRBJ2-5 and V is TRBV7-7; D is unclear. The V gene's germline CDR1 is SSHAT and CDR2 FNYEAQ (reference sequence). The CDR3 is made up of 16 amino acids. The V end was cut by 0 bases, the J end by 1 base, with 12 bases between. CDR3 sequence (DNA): TGTGCCAGCAGCTTAGCGGGCAGACACCTCCAAGAGACCCAGTACTTC. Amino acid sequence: CASSLAGRHLQETQYF.

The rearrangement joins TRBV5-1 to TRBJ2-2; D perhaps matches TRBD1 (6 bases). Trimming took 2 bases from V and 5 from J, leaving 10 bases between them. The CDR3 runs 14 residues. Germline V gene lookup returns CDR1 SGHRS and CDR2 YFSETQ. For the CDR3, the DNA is TGCGCCAGCAGCTTCAGGGACAATACCGGGGAGCTGTTTTTT. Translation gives CASSFRDNTGELFF.

This chain's CDR3 is CATSRRDRELTYEQYF. The CDR3 DNA reads TGTGCCACCAGCAGACGTGACAGGGAATTGACCTACGAGCAGTACTTC. The rearrangement links TRBV15 to TRBJ2-7, with 7 bases identical to TRBD1. Germline V gene data show CDR1 as LNHNV and CDR2 as YYDKDF (reference sequence). The trim removed 2 bases at V and 2 bases at J, leaving 9 bases unmatched. The CDR3 loop spans 16 amino acids. The full variable domain, its missing parts supplied by reference TRBV15 and TRBJ2-7, is DAMVIQNPRYQVTQFGKPVTLSCSQTLNHNVMYWYQQKSSQAPKLLFHYYDKDFNNEADTPDNFQSRRPNTSFCFLDIRSPGLGDTAMYLCATSRRDRELTYEQYFGPGTRLTVT.

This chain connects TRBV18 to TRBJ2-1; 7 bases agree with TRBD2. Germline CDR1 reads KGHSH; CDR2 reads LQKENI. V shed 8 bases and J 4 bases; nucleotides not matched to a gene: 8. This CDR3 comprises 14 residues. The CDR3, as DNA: TGTGCCAGCCTAAACAGCGGGAAGTACAATGAGCAGTTCTTC. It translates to CASLNSGKYNEQFF.

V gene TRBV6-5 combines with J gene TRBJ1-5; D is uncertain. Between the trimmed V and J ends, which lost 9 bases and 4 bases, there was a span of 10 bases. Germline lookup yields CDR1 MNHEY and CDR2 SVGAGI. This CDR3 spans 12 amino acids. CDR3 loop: CASTHGNQPQHF. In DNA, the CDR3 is TGTGCCAGTACACACGGGAATCAGCCCCAGCATTTT.

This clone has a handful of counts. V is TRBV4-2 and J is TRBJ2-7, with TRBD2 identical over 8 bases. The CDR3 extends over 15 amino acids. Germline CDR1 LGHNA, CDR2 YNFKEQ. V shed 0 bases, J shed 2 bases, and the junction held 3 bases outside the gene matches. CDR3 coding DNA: TGTGCCAGCAGCCAAGAACTAGCGGATACCTACGAGCAGTACTTC. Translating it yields CASSQELADTYEQYF.

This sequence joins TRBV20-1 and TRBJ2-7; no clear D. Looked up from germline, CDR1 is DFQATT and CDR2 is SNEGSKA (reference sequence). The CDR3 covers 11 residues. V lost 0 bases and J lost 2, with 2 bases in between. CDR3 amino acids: CSARDTYEQYF. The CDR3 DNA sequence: TGCAGTGCTAGAGATACCTACGAGCAGTACTTC.